The rows below give T cell receptor beta chains drawn from one sample of a study of technical replicates of blood from a handful of donors. Method: immunoSEQ multiplex PCR; TCRdb's copy keeps in-frame clones and lacks some. Found here are fewer than 85,000 clones, less than 95% of them singletons; the top ten hold less than 0.3%. Material: T cells isolated from PBMCs. The receptors originated from a human donor in good health. CDR3s include the opening cysteine and the closing phenylalanine or tryptophan. The D gene is left open where the match is weak. Only some rows state a clone size, as once, few, many or a class for expanded clones.

v_gene	j_gene	d_gene	abundance	CDR3aa	CDR3nt
TRBV15	TRBJ1-2	TRBD1	.	CATSTEGGDRVDYGYTF	TGTGCCACCAGCACGGAGGGGGGGGACAGGGTTGACTATGGCTACACCTTC
TRBV6-5	TRBJ2-1	TRBD1	.	CASSYQGQFDEQFF	TGTGCCAGCAGTTACCAGGGACAGTTCGATGAGCAGTTCTTC
TRBV5-1	TRBJ1-2	.	.	CASSLAVFYGYTF	TGCGCCAGCAGCTTGGCAGTATTCTATGGCTACACCTTC
TRBV28	TRBJ1-4	.	.	CASSIILTGYDSEKLFF	TGTGCCAGCAGCATTATTCTTACAGGGTATGATTCTGAAAAACTGTTTTTT
TRBV7-9	TRBJ1-5	TRBD1	.	CASSPQGGYSNQPQHF	TGTGCCAGCAGCCCCCAGGGGGGTTATAGCAATCAGCCCCAGCATTTT
TRBV11-2	TRBJ2-2	TRBD1	.	CASSSGQGAGELFF	TGTGCCAGCAGCTCGGGACAGGGGGCCGGGGAGCTGTTTTTT
TRBV11-3	TRBJ2-5	TRBD2	.	CASSLEAGGTYYPETQYF	TGTGCCAGCAGCTTAGAGGCCGGGGGGACCTACTACCCCGAGACCCAGTACTTC
TRBV27	TRBJ2-7	.	.	CASSLYGAYEQYF	TGTGCCAGCAGTTTATACGGAGCCTACGAGCAGTACTTC
TRBV27	TRBJ2-1	.	.	CASSLELPTRSGRLNEQFF	TGTGCCAGCAGTTTAGAACTCCCAACACGGAGCGGACGACTCAATGAGCAGTTCTTC
TRBV2	TRBJ2-6	TRBD1	.	CASSEEQGVHSGANVLTF	TGTGCCAGCAGTGAGGAACAGGGGGTGCACTCTGGGGCCAACGTCCTGACTTTC
TRBV10-3	TRBJ2-2	.	.	CAARRTGTNTGELFF	TGTGCCGCCCGTAGGACGGGGACGAACACCGGGGAGCTGTTTTTT
TRBV2	TRBJ2-7	.	.	CASRLGPNSYEQYF	TGTGCCAGCAGACTAGGGCCTAACTCCTACGAGCAGTACTTC
TRBV5-1	TRBJ2-1	TRBD2	.	CASSWTSGNRGFF	TGCGCCAGCAGCTGGACTAGCGGGAATCGGGGGTTCTTC
TRBV7-9	TRBJ1-1	.	.	CASSLGGGSTEAFF	TGTGCCAGCAGCTTAGGGGGGGGGAGCACTGAAGCTTTCTTT
TRBV20-1	TRBJ2-7	.	.	CSANYGYEQYF	TGCAGTGCAAACTACGGCTACGAGCAGTACTTC
TRBV4-1	TRBJ2-1	.	.	CASSQEFASEQFF	TGCGCCAGCAGCCAAGAATTTGCTAGTGAGCAGTTCTTC
TRBV25-1	TRBJ2-3	.	.	CASSERAIPTDTQYF	TGTGCCAGCAGTGAAAGAGCAATCCCCACAGATACGCAGTATTTT
TRBV2	TRBJ2-1	.	.	CASKEDYLLNEQFF	TGTGCCTCCAAAGAGGACTACTTACTCAATGAGCAGTTCTTC
TRBV10-1	TRBJ2-1	TRBD2	.	CASSEEGGRARNEQFF	TGCGCCAGCAGTGAGGAAGGCGGGAGAGCTAGGAATGAGCAGTTCTTC
TRBV7-9	TRBJ2-3	.	.	CASSLFGGQVDTQYF	TGTGCCAGCAGCTTGTTCGGCGGGCAGGTAGATACGCAGTATTTT
TRBV2	TRBJ1-5	TRBD1	.	CASSVRGPSNQPQHF	TGTGCCAGCAGTGTCAGGGGGCCTAGCAATCAGCCCCAGCATTTT
TRBV5-1	TRBJ1-1	.	.	CASSLRGPGIEAFF	TGCGCCAGCAGCTTGAGAGGACCCGGGATTGAAGCTTTCTTT
TRBV10-3	TRBJ1-1	TRBD1	once	CAITATGDANTEAFF	TGTGCCATCACCGCGACAGGGGACGCAAACACTGAAGCTTTCTTT
TRBV29-1	TRBJ2-1	TRBD2	.	CSVASGGPSSYNEQFF	TGCAGCGTGGCCAGCGGGGGGCCTAGCTCCTACAATGAGCAGTTCTTC
TRBV7-6	TRBJ2-1	.	.	CASSLTRVEHSYEQFF	TGTGCCAGCAGCTTAACCCGAGTGGAGCACTCGTATGAGCAGTTCTTC
TRBV2	TRBJ1-1	.	.	CASSEGVNTEAFF	TGTGCCAGCAGCGAGGGTGTAAACACTGAAGCTTTCTTT
TRBV2	TRBJ2-3	TRBD2	.	CASRGLAGIPEGTDTQYF	TGTGCCAGCAGGGGTCTAGCGGGAATTCCGGAGGGCACAGATACGCAGTATTTT
TRBV7-9	TRBJ2-5	.	.	CASSLRQSARVETQYF	TGTGCCAGCAGCCTCCGACAGTCGGCTCGGGTAGAGACCCAGTACTTC
TRBV4-1	TRBJ2-7	TRBD2	few	CASSQVSPSGRSSPYEQYF	TGCGCCAGCAGCCAAGTGTCGCCTAGCGGGAGAAGCTCTCCCTACGAGCAGTACTTC
TRBV15	TRBJ2-3	TRBD2	.	CATSIEGTSHGTDTQYF	TGTGCCACCAGCATCGAAGGGACTAGTCACGGCACAGATACGCAGTATTTT
TRBV7-2	TRBJ1-1	.	.	CASSLGDWLRQMNTEAFF	TGTGCCAGCAGCTTAGGTGATTGGCTTCGACAGATGAACACTGAAGCTTTCTTT
TRBV10-2	TRBJ1-4	.	.	CASSEQGDEKLFF	TGCGCCAGCAGTGAGCAGGGCGATGAAAAACTGTTTTTT
TRBV9	TRBJ1-1	TRBD1	few	CASSVLAGTDTEAFF	TGTGCCAGCAGCGTTTTAGCCGGGACAGACACTGAAGCTTTCTTT
TRBV7-8	TRBJ1-3	.	.	CASSPDTGYGNTIYF	TGTGCCAGCAGCCCAGACACGGGATACGGAAACACCATATATTTT
TRBV6-1	TRBJ1-3	.	.	CASSQIFSGNTIYF	TGTGCCAGCAGCCAGATATTCTCTGGAAACACCATATATTTT
TRBV4-1	TRBJ2-1	.	.	CASSQDSNSYNEQFF	TGCGCCAGCAGCCAAGATAGTAATTCCTACAATGAGCAGTTCTTC
TRBV28	TRBJ2-7	.	.	CASSLQKTYEQYF	TGTGCCAGCAGTTTACAGAAAACCTACGAGCAGTACTTC
TRBV4-2	TRBJ2-1	TRBD2	.	CASSQSGTSGGYNEQFF	TGTGCCAGCAGCCAATCCGGGACTAGCGGGGGTTACAATGAGCAGTTCTTC
TRBV29-1	TRBJ2-1	TRBD1	.	CSVESRAGGNEQFF	TGCAGCGTTGAAAGTCGGGCAGGGGGCAATGAGCAGTTCTTC
TRBV6-1	TRBJ1-2	.	.	CASSERTGNYGYTF	TGTGCCAGCAGTGAAAGAACAGGGAACTATGGCTACACCTTC
TRBV2	TRBJ2-7	TRBD2	.	CASSEERGLAGSSYEQYF	TGTGCCAGCAGTGAAGAGCGCGGACTAGCGGGGAGCTCCTACGAGCAGTACTTC
TRBV7-8	TRBJ2-1	TRBD1	.	CASSWDRESYNEQFF	TGTGCCAGCAGCTGGGACAGGGAATCCTACAATGAGCAGTTCTTC
TRBV6-5	TRBJ2-7	TRBD1	.	CASSYGQGPPGEQYF	TGTGCCAGCAGTTACGGACAGGGCCCGCCGGGCGAGCAGTACTTC
TRBV2	TRBJ1-1	.	.	CASRVTALEAFF	TGTGCCAGCAGGGTGACAGCACTAGAAGCTTTCTTT
TRBV30	TRBJ1-2	.	.	CAWRGKEANYGYTF	TGTGCCTGGAGGGGTAAGGAGGCTAACTATGGCTACACCTTC
TRBV27	TRBJ2-1	TRBD2	.	CASRLAGGPDEQFF	TGTGCCAGCAGGTTAGCGGGAGGCCCGGATGAGCAGTTCTTC
TRBV11-2	TRBJ2-7	TRBD2	.	CASSLVSSGGSYEQYF	TGTGCCAGCAGCTTAGTTTCTAGCGGGGGGTCCTACGAGCAGTACTTC